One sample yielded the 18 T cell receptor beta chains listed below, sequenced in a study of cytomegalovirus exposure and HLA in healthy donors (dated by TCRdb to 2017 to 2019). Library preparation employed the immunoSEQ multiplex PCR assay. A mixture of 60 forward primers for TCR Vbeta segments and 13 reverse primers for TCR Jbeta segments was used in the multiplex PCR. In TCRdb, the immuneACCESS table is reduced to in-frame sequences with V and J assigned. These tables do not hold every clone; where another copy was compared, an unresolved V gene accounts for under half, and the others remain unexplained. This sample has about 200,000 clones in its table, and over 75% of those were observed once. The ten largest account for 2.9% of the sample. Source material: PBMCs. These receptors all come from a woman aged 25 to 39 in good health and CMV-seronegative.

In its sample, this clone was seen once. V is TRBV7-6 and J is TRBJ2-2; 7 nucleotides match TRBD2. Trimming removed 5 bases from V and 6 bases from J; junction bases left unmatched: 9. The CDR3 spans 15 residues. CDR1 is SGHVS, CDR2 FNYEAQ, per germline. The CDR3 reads CASSLSGVPAGELFF. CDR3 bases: TGTGCCAGCAGCCTGAGCGGGGTCCCGGCCGGGGAGCTGTTTTTT.

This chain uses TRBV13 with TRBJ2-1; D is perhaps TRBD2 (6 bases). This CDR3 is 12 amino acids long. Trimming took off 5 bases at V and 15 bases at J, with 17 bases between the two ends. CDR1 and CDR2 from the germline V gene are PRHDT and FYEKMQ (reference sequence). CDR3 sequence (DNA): TGTGCCAGCAGCAGTCGGCGGGAACAGGCGTTCTTC. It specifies CASSSRREQAFF.

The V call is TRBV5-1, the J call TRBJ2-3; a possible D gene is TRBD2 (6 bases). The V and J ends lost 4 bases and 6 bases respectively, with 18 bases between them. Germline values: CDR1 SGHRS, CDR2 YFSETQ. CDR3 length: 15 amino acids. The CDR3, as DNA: TGCGCCAGCAGCCGGGCGGGACTCCAATCTGATACGCAGTATTTT. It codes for CASSRAGLQSDTQYF.

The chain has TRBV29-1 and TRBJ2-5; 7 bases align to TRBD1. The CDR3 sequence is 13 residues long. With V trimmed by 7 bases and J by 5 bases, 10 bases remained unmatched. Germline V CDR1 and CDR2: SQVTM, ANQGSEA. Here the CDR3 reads CSARGQDRETQYF. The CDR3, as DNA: TGCAGCGCCCGAGGACAGGATCGGGAGACCCAGTACTTC.

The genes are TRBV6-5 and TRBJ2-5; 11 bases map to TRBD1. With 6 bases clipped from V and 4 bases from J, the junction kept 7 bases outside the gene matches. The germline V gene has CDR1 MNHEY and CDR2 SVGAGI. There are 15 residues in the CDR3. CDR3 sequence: CASRTWGQGVETQYF. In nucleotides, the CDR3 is TGTGCCAGCAGGACCTGGGGACAGGGGGTAGAGACCCAGTACTTC.

CDR3 DNA: TGTGCCAGCAGTGACCCTCGACAGGGGGAGGACACTGAAGCTTTCTTT. Translation gives CASSDPRQGEDTEAFF. The rearrangement uses TRBV25-1 and TRBJ1-1; the match to TRBD1 covers 9 bases. The CDR3 length is 16 residues. The germline gives CDR1 MGHDK, CDR2 SYGVNS. V was pared by 3 bases and J by 3 bases, with 8 bases of the junction left unmatched.

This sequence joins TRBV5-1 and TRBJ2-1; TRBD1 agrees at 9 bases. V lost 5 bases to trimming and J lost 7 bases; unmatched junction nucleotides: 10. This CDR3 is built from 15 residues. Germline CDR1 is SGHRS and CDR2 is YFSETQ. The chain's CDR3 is CASRPTGGLGNEQFF. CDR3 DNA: TGCGCCAGCAGGCCCACAGGGGGCTTAGGGAATGAGCAGTTCTTC.

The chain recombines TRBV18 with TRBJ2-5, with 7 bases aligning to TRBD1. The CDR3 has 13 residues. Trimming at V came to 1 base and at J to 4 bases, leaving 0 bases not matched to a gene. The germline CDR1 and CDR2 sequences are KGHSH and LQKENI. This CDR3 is CASSPRQGETQYF. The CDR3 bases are TGTGCCAGCTCACCACGACAGGGAGAGACCCAGTACTTC.

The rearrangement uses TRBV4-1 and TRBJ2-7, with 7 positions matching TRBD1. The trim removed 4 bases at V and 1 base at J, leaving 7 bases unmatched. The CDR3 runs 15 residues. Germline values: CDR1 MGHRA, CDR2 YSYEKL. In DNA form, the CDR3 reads TGCGCCAGCAGCCCAGGGACAGCGAATTCCTACGAGCAGTACTTC. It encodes CASSPGTANSYEQYF.

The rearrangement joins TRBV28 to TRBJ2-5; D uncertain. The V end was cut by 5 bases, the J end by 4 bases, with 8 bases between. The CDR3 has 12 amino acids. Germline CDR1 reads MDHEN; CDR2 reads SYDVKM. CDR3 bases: TGTGCCAGCAGTCTCCTCGGAGAGACCCAGTACTTC. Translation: CASSLLGETQYF.

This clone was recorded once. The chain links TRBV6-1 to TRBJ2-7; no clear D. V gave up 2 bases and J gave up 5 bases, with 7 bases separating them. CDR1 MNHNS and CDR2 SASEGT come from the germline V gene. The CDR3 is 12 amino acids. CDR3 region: CASSEHENEQYF. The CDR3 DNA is TGTGCCAGCAGTGAACACGAGAACGAGCAGTACTTC.

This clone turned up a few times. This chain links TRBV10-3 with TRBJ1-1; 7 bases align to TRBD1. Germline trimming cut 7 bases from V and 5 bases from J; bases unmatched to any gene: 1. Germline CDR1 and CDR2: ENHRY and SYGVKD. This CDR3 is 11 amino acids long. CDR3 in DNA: TGTGCCATCAAACAGGGGACTGAAGCTTTCTTT. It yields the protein CAIKQGTEAFF.

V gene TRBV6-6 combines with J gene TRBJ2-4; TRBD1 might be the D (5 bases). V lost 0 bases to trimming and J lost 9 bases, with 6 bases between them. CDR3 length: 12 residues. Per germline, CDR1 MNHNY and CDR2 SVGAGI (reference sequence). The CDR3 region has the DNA TGTGCCAGCAGTTACTCAGGGGCCATTCAGTACTTC. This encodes CASSYSGAIQYF.

CDR3 nucleotide sequence: TGTGCCACCAGCAGCCCCGGGACTAGCGGGGGGGAATGGAGGAAAGAGACCCAGTACTTC. The encoded protein is CATSSPGTSGGEWRKETQYF. The genes are TRBV15 and TRBJ2-5, with 16 positions matching TRBD2. Per germline, CDR1 LNHNV and CDR2 YYDKDF (reference sequence). The CDR3 is 20 amino acids. With V trimmed by 3 bases and J by 3 bases, 13 bases remained unmatched.

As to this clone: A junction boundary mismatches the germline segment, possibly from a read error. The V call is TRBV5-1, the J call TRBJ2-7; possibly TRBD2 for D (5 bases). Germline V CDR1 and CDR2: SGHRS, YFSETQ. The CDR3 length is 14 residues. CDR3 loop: CASSFTIGAREETF. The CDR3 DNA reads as TGCGCCAGCAGCTTCACGATCGGTGCCCGGGAAGAAACCTTC.

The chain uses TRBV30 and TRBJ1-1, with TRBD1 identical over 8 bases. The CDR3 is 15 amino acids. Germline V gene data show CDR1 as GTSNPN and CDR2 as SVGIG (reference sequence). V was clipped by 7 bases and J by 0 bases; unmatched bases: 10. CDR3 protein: CASGQGSLMNTEAFF. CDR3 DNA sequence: TGTGCCTCCGGACAGGGAAGTTTGATGAACACTGAAGCTTTCTTT.

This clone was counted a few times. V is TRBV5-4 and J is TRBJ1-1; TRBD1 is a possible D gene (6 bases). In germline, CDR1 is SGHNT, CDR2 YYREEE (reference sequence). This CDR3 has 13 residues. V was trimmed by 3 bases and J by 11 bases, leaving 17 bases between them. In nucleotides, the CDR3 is TGTGCCAGCAGCTCAACAGGGAGGGTCGAGGCTTTCTTT. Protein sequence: CASSSTGRVEAFF.

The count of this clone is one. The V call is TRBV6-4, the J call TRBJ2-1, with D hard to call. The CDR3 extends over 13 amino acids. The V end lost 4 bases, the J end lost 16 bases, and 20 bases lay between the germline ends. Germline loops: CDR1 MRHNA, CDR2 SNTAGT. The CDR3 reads CASSVELEAKLFF. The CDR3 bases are TGTGCCAGCAGTGTGGAGTTAGAGGCTAAACTCTTCTTC.